The 24 T cell receptor beta chains given below trace back to one sample, sequenced in a study of PD-L1 blockade in urothelial cancer. The repertoire was sequenced with immunoSEQ multiplex PCR; TCRdb's copy has only in-frame clones and lacks some. This table has 35,000 to 55,000 clones, roughly 80% appearing once. The specimen was PBMCs, collected around atezolizumab (anti-PD-L1) treatment. The receptors stem from a man between 65 and 85 years old with urothelial cancer.

The chain uses TRBV5-6 and TRBJ1-2, with TRBD1 identical over 7 bases. Looked up from germline, CDR1 is SGHDT and CDR2 is YYEEEE. This CDR3 contains 16 residues. Germline trimming cut 0 bases from V and 2 bases from J; bases unmatched to any gene: 7. The CDR3 reads CASSLEVTDRNYGYTF. The CDR3 DNA follows: TGTGCCAGCAGCTTGGAGGTTACGGACAGGAACTATGGCTACACCTTC.

In regard to this clone: The same CDR3 also results from other DNA sequences found in this sample. This chain joins TRBV5-1 and TRBJ2-1; 8 bases match TRBD2. Germline V gene sequence: CDR1 SGHRS, CDR2 YFSETQ. V lost 5 bases, J lost 1 base, and 5 bases stayed unmatched. CDR3 length: 15 residues. Here the CDR3 DNA reads TGCGCCAGCAGTTTAGGCGGGGGGTCCTACAATGAGCAGTTCTTC. Translated, it gives CASSLGGGSYNEQFF.

This clone was detected only once. V gene TRBV18 combines with J gene TRBJ2-3; the D gene is possibly TRBD2 (6 bases). CDR1 is KGHSH, CDR2 LQKENI, per germline. The CDR3 totals 15 residues. Trimming left V 5 bases short and J 7 bases short, with 19 bases between. In DNA form, the CDR3 reads TGTGCCAGCTCATTTTACGAGGGAGGCCCTCATACGCAGTATTTT. As protein: CASSFYEGGPHTQYF.

The chain has TRBV2 and TRBJ1-1, with D uncertain. Looked up from germline, CDR1 is SNHLY and CDR2 is FYNNEI. The V end lost 6 bases, the J end lost 2 bases, and 10 bases lay between the germline ends. The CDR3 runs to 13 residues. The CDR3 DNA follows: TGTGCCAGCAGCGTCAGAATTAACACTGAAGCTTTCTTT. This encodes CASSVRINTEAFF.

The chain uses TRBV27 and TRBJ2-1, with D possibly being TRBD2 (5 bases). The length of the CDR3 is 17 residues. The germline V and J ends were trimmed by 2 bases and 0 bases, with 14 bases remaining between them. Germline V gene data show CDR1 as MNHEY and CDR2 as SMNVEV (reference sequence). CDR3 region: CASSLERTLSSYNEQFF. The DNA for the CDR3 is TGTGCCAGCAGTTTAGAACGGACTCTGAGCTCCTACAATGAGCAGTTCTTC.

This rearrangement joins TRBV28 to TRBJ1-4; D gene unclear. Germline V gene sequence: CDR1 MDHEN, CDR2 SYDVKM. The CDR3 loop spans 13 amino acids. Trimming removed 3 bases at V and 7 bases at J, with 9 bases between. The CDR3 DNA is TGTGCCAGCAGTTTGTCTGGCGGTGAAAAACTGTTTTTT. It translates to CASSLSGGEKLFF.

The CDR3 DNA sequence: TGCGCCAGCAGCCCTCGAGGAGCGGGAGTTTACAATGAGCAGTTCTTC. Amino acid sequence: CASSPRGAGVYNEQFF. V and J are TRBV5-1 and TRBJ2-1, with 8 nucleotides matching TRBD2. V was clipped by 4 bases and J by 4 bases; unmatched bases: 10. The germline CDR1 and CDR2 sequences are SGHRS and YFSETQ. This CDR3 is built from 16 residues.

The CDR3 bases are TGTGCCAGCAGTTGGACAGGGGAGACTGAAGCTTTCTTT. It is translated as CASSWTGETEAFF. V usage is TRBV27 and J usage is TRBJ1-1, with 9 bases that match TRBD1. CDR1 is MNHEY, CDR2 SMNVEV, per germline (reference sequence). J lost 5 bases, V lost 4 bases, and 2 bases had no gene match. This CDR3 has 13 residues.

The chain carries TRBV28 and TRBJ2-1, with 11 bases aligning to TRBD2. Germline lookup yields CDR1 MDHEN and CDR2 SYDVKM. CDR3 length equals 16 residues. V lost 3 bases and J lost 8; bases outside the gene matches: 9. The CDR3 coding sequence is TGTGCCAGCAGTTTTACCTTAGCGGGAGGGACCTATGAGCAGTTCTTC. It is translated as CASSFTLAGGTYEQFF.

The chain carries TRBV7-2 and TRBJ2-7, with D possibly matching TRBD2 (7 bases). With 6 bases removed from V and 3 bases from J, the gap between germline ends came to 12 bases. This CDR3 comprises 13 residues. The germline gives CDR1 SGHTA, CDR2 FQGNSA. CDR3 region: CASRGGALYEQYF. The CDR3 nucleotides are TGTGCCAGCAGGGGGGGGGCCCTCTACGAGCAGTACTTC.

Here the CDR3 DNA reads TGTGCCAGCAGTTTCCGAGGAGTCGCTGAAGCTTTCTTT. This gives the protein CASSFRGVAEAFF. The chain joins TRBV27 to TRBJ1-1; no reliable D call. The CDR3 spans 13 residues. Germline values: CDR1 MNHEY, CDR2 SMNVEV (reference sequence). The V and J ends lost 3 bases and 6 bases respectively, with 11 bases between them.

The rearrangement joins TRBV7-2 to TRBJ2-3; TRBD1 aligns across 11 bases. Per the germline V gene, CDR1 is SGHTA and CDR2 is FQGNSA. V lost 1 base to trimming and J lost 4 bases; unmatched junction nucleotides: 1. The CDR3 covers 15 residues. CDR3 sequence: CASSLGTGGADTQYF. In nucleotides, the CDR3 is TGTGCCAGCAGCTTAGGGACAGGGGGCGCAGATACGCAGTATTTT.

This clone was seen repeatedly, ten times or more. The chain has TRBV4-2 and TRBJ2-7; D may be TRBD1 (5 bases). The CDR3 contains 13 residues. V lost 4 bases and J lost 4, with 11 bases in between. In germline, CDR1 is LGHNA, CDR2 YNFKEQ. The CDR3 nucleotides are TGTGCCAGCAGCCGGTACCAGGGTTACGAGCAGTACTTC. Translation gives CASSRYQGYEQYF.

V and J are TRBV7-2 and TRBJ2-7, with no clear D. The V end was cut by 2 bases, the J end by 3 bases, with 17 bases between. This CDR3 contains 16 residues. Germline CDR1 reads SGHTA; CDR2 reads FQGNSA. CDR3 coding DNA: TGTGCCAGCAGCTTAAGTAGCTCACAACCCGGCTACGAGCAGTACTTC. This translates into CASSLSSSQPGYEQYF. The entire variable domain, with the rest obtained from reference TRBV7-2 and TRBJ2-7, is as follows: GAGVSQSPSNKVTEKGKDVELRCDPISGHTALYWYRQSLGQGLEFLIYFQGNSAPDKSGLPSDRFSAERTGGSVSTLTIQRTQQEDSAVYLCASSLSSSQPGYEQYFGPGTRLTVT.

The chain employs TRBV7-2 and TRBJ2-7; 9 nucleotides align to TRBD1. Losses at the gene ends were 3 bases for V and 3 bases for J; bases not matched to a gene: 9. The CDR3 extends over 16 amino acids. Germline-derived CDR1 and CDR2 are SGHTA and FQGNSA. The CDR3 region is CASSLYSTGGYYEQYF. CDR3 bases: TGTGCCAGCAGCTTGTACTCCACAGGGGGCTACTACGAGCAGTACTTC.

The chain joins TRBV19 to TRBJ1-5; D is unresolved. This CDR3 contains 15 residues. With 4 bases removed from V and 6 bases from J, the gap between germline ends came to 16 bases. Per the germline V gene, CDR1 is LNHDA and CDR2 is SQIVND (reference sequence). DNA of the CDR3: TGTGCCAGTAGTAGATCTGGGGAGGCAGGTCAGCCCCAGCATTTT. It specifies CASSRSGEAGQPQHF.

The chain has TRBV7-6 and TRBJ2-7, with 9 bases lining up with TRBD2. This CDR3 contains 17 residues. CDR1 and CDR2 (germline): SGHVS, FNYEAQ. The junction had 10 bases not matched to a gene; V was cut back by 1 base and J by 3 bases. Here the CDR3 reads CASSLGVAGEPGYEQYF. CDR3 DNA sequence: TGTGCCAGCAGCTTAGGCGTAGCGGGAGAGCCAGGCTACGAGCAGTACTTC.

In regard to this clone: At one of its ends the junction is not consistent with the germline gene, which may arise from a read error. The chain recombines TRBV7-7 with TRBJ1-4; 8 positions match TRBD1. Germline values: CDR1 SSHAT, CDR2 FNYEAQ (reference sequence). This CDR3 contains 14 residues. The CDR3 DNA sequence: TGTGCTAGCAGCCCCGGACAGGGTGGGGAAAAACTGTTTTTT. Encoded protein: CASSPGQGGEKLFF.

CDR3 protein: CASRPGTSGSYEQYF. In nucleotides, the CDR3 is TGTGCCAGCAGGCCCGGGACTAGTGGTTCCTACGAGCAGTACTTC. The chain uses TRBV6-6 and TRBJ2-7; 8 bases line up with TRBD2. This CDR3 spans 15 amino acids. V lost 6 bases, J lost 1 base, and 8 bases stayed unmatched. CDR1 is MNHNY and CDR2 is SVGAGI in the germline V gene (reference sequence).

J is TRBJ2-2 and V is TRBV7-9, with TRBD2 matching over 7 bases. This CDR3 is built from 17 residues. Germline CDR1 reads SEHNR; CDR2 reads FQNEAQ (reference sequence). The junction had 11 bases not matched to a gene; V was cut back by 5 bases and J by 2 bases. CDR3 loop: CASSTSWGAGNTGELFF. The CDR3 DNA follows: TGTGCCAGCAGCACCTCCTGGGGAGCGGGAAACACCGGGGAGCTGTTTTTT.

The rearrangement joins TRBV7-2 to TRBJ2-1; 11 bases agree with TRBD1. Germline V gene data show CDR1 as SGHTA and CDR2 as FQGNSA. V shed 1 base, J shed 6 bases, and the junction held 2 bases outside the gene matches. This CDR3 has 15 amino acids. CDR3: CASSLVGTGGNEQFF. The CDR3 DNA sequence: TGTGCCAGCAGCTTAGTGGGGACAGGGGGCAATGAGCAGTTCTTC.

This clone was seen a single time. The CDR3 bases are TGTGCCAGCAGCCCCGTAGGGGCCACGGCGAACACCGGGGAGCTGTTTTTT. This encodes CASSPVGATANTGELFF. V gene TRBV11-2 combines with J gene TRBJ2-2; D perhaps matches TRBD1 (5 bases). V shed 5 bases and J shed 0 bases, with 16 bases lying between them. The CDR3 is made up of 17 amino acids. Germline V gives CDR1 SGHAT, CDR2 FQNNGV.

The chain recombines TRBV5-1 with TRBJ1-4, with a tentative D call TRBD1 (6 bases). Germline-derived CDR1 and CDR2 are SGHRS and YFSETQ. V was cut by 0 bases and J by 4 bases, with 7 bases left in between. The CDR3 spans 14 residues. In DNA form, the CDR3 reads TGCGCCAGCAGCTTGGGGACAGTTAATGAAAAACTGTTTTTT. It is translated as CASSLGTVNEKLFF.

The chain is built from TRBV27 and TRBJ1-5; no reliable D call. CDR1 MNHEY and CDR2 SMNVEV come from the germline V gene (reference sequence). The V gene lost 6 bases and the J gene lost 0 bases, with 15 bases spanning the gap. There are 16 residues in the CDR3. In nucleotides, the CDR3 is TGTGCCAGCAGCCCTGGAGATTTTTATAGCAATCAGCCCCAGCATTTT. Its protein product is CASSPGDFYSNQPQHF.